These 3 T cell receptor beta chains came from one sample sequenced in a study of T cell responses to AZD1222 COVID-19 vaccine. Here immunoSEQ multiplex PCR was the method, and the copy in TCRdb shows in-frame clones only, minus some. The sample lists under 80,000 clones, about four fifths occurring once. The material sequenced was peripheral blood, taken on day 0 of MenACWY control vaccination. The source is an adult in good health.

J is TRBJ2-2 and V is TRBV19; D gene unclear. This CDR3 spans 19 amino acids. Trimming took off 5 bases at V and 4 bases at J, with 26 bases between the two ends. Germline V gives CDR1 LNHDA, CDR2 SQIVND (reference sequence). CDR3 residues: CASSSTLAVLPPSTGELFF. The CDR3 bases are TGTGCCAGTAGTTCAACCTTAGCCGTCCTTCCTCCCTCCACCGGGGAGCTGTTTTTT.

This clone has only one observation. This chain uses TRBV29-1 with TRBJ2-5; tentatively, D is TRBD1 or TRBD2 (6 bases each). There are 13 residues in the CDR3. From germline, CDR1 is SQVTM and CDR2 ANQGSEA. V lost 8 bases and J 5 bases, leaving 18 bases between the germline ends. CDR3 protein: CSSEGGAEETQYF. The CDR3 nucleotides read TGCAGCTCAGAGGGGGGCGCCGAGGAGACCCAGTACTTC.

CDR3 in amino acids: CAISDLSGTEAFF. The DNA of the CDR3 is TGTGCCATCAGTGACCTCAGTGGCACTGAAGCTTTCTTT. V and J are TRBV10-3 and TRBJ1-1, with D unclear. Trimming shortened V by 3 bases and J by 4 bases, and 9 bases separated the two germline ends. The CDR3 length is 13 residues. Per the germline V gene, CDR1 is ENHRY and CDR2 is SYGVKD.